The clone carrying this TCR beta chain was seen only a few times. Assay used: immunoSEQ multiplex PCR; TCRdb lists only in-frame clones, some missing. Altogether about 75,000 clones are present, 80% to 90% being singletons, with the ten largest covering 0.7% to 0.9%. This specimen belongs to a study of T cell changes during pregnancy in multiple sclerosis. Trimming took 4 bases from V and 6 from J, leaving 10 bases between them. The CDR3 covers 13 residues. From germline, CDR1 is SGHTA and CDR2 FQGNSA. The genes are TRBV7-2 and TRBJ1-5; D call uncertain. The sequence derives from a female donor in good health, enrolled as a control in a pregnancy study. The material was peripheral blood, obtained in the first trimester of pregnancy. In nucleotides, the CDR3 is TGTGCCAGCAGCTCCCGCGGGGTTCAGCCCCAGCATTTT. The encoded protein is CASSSRGVQPQHF.